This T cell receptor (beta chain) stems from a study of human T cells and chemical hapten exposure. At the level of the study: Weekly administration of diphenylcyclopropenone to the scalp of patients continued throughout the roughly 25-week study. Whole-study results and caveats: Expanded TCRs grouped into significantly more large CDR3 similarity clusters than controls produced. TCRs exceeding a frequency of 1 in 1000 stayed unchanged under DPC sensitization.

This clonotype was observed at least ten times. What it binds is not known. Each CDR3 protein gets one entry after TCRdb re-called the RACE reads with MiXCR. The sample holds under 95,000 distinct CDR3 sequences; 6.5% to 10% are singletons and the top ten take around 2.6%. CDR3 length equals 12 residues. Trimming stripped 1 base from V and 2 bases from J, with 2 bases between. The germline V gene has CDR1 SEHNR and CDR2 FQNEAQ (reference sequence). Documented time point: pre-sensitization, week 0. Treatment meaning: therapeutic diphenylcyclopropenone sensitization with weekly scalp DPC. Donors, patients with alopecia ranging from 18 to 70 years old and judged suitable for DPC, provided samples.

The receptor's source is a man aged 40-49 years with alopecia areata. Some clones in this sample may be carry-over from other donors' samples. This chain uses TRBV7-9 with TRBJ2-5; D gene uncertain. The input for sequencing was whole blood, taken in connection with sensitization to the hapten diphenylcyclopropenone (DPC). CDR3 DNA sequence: TGTGCCAGCAGCTTAGAGCAAGAGACCCAGTACTTC. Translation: CASSLEQETQYF.